This T cell receptor beta chain was found in a study of T-cell reconstitution after alpha-beta-depleted transplantation in children (dated by TCRdb to 2016 to 2017). For the wider study: Using TCR repertoire profiling, the study quantitatively followed how T-cell immune reconstitution unfolded in children after TCRalphabeta/CD19-depleted allogeneic hematopoietic cell transplantation.

Library prep was done by PCR. Reads for this sample came from an Illumina HiSeq 2500. TCR libraries were prepared with molecular barcoding, using unique molecular identifiers to normalize TCRbeta repertoire quantification. TCRdb passed the public sequencing reads through fastp at Q25 and MiXCR, retaining productive beta sequences. Merged by CDR3 protein, the rows form single entries marked with the most common genes and DNA. The sample table contains about 1,000,000 distinct CDR3 sequences; only one count was recorded for about 29% of them. The ten largest clones add up to 25% to 35% of the sample. General study outcomes and caveats: Over subsequent months, a decline in hyperexpanded clone frequencies was noted, and after one year, T-cell counts and TCRbeta diversity were mostly ascribed to newly produced T cells. The apparently early recovery of alphabetaT-cell counts about two months after transplant reportedly depended on only several hundred rapidly expanded clones that came from non-depleted graft cells. In some patients, the high TCRbeta diversity seen at day 60 was put down to recipient T cells and intrathymic progenitors that had survived conditioning.

V is clipped by 1 base and J by 6 bases, and the sequence between their germline boundaries is 13 bases long. According to the germline V gene (reference sequence), CDR1 reads DFQATT and CDR2 reads SNEGSKA. There are 13 amino acids in the CDR3, from cysteine to phenylalanine inclusive. Solely the CDR3 DNA is kept, with 39 bases framed from the first base. The treatment or condition tag for this specimen amounts to: allogeneic hematopoietic cell transplantation with graft depleted of TCRalphabeta T cells and CD19 B cells. TCRalphabeta/CD19-depleted allogeneic hematopoietic cell grafts were given to the transplant recipients, all of whom were children. This clonotype came up a few times. The clone's antigen remains unknown. One base away there is no much larger clone; base qualities are not given.

This chain joins TRBV20-1 to TRBJ2-7; TRBD2 is a possible D gene, resting on 6 matching bases. The sequence was collected from a boy in the first two years of life who had a stem cell transplant for SCID, so the T cells may come from the graft donor. The material sequenced was PBMCs, mostly from graft donor cells, taken 360 days after TCRalphabeta/CD19-depleted stem cell transplant. At the DNA level, the sequence is TGCAGTGCTAGAGTGCGGAGGGCGATCGAGCAGTACTTC. The translation is CSARVRRAIEQYF.